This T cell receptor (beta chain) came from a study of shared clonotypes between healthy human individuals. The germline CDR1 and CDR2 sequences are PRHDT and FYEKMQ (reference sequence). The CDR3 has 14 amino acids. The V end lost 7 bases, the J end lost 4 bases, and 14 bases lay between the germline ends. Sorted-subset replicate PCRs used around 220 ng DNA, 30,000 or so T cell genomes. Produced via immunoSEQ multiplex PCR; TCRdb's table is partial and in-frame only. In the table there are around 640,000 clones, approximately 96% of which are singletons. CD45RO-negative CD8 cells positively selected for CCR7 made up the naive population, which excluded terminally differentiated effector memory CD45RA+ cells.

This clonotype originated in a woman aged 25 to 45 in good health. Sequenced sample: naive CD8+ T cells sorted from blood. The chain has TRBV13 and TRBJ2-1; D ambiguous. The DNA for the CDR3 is TGTGCCAGCACCCCGGGTGGGTTGTACAATGAGCAGTTCTTC. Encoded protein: CASTPGGLYNEQFF.